This T cell receptor beta chain was documented in a study of T cells in Graves' hyperthyroidism and ophthalmopathy. Findings of the study overall: Onset of ophthalmopathy came a median approximately 6.5 months after the model predicted it. Ophthalmopathy cases were set apart from stable hyperthyroidism by a 13 V-J model.

This clonotype came up once. Its antigen is unknown. The germline V and J ends were trimmed by 3 bases and 3 bases, with 18 bases remaining between them. CDR3 size: 16 residues. No progression to ophthalmopathy during 18 months of follow-up defined stable disease. Patients showing uncontrolled infection, other autoimmune disease, pregnancy or lactation were ineligible. Amplified regions were TCR beta CDR3 sequences from RNA transcripts. Carried out on the TCR CDR3, a first-round RT-PCR used the HTBI primer set. TCRdb passed the multiplex PCR reads through MiXCR, listing each CDR3 protein once. The profile covers around 350,000 distinct CDR3 sequences, with approximately 19% appearing a single time and about 3.5% taken by the ten largest.

This rearrangement joins TRBV12-3 or TRBV12-4 to TRBJ2-7, with a weak D call TRBD2 (5 bases). The origin of this receptor is a woman between 18 and 30 years old with Graves' hyperthyroidism. Specimen: blood. CDR3 nucleotide sequence: TGTGCCAGCAGTTTTACGGCTAGCCTAACCGTCTACGAGCAGTACTTC. Amino acids: CASSFTASLTVYEQYF.